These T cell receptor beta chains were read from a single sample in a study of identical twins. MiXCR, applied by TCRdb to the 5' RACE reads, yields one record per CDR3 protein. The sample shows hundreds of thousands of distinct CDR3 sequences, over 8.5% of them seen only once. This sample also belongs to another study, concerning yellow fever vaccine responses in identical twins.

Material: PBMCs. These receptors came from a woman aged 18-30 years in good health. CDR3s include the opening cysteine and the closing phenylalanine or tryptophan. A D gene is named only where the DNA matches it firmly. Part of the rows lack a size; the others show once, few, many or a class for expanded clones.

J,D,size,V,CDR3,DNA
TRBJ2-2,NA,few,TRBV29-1,CSVEETRNTGELFF,TGCAGCGTTGAAGAGACTAGGAACACCGGGGAGCTGTTTTTT
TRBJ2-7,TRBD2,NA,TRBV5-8,CASSPRGGTLNF,TGTGCCAGCAGCCCCCGGGGGGGCACCCTTAACTTC
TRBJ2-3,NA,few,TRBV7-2,CASSSPLGGRTDTQYF,TGTGCCAGCAGCTCACCCCTTGGAGGGAGAACAGATACGCAGTATTTT
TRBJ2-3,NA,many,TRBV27,CASSLWPGYDTQYF,TGTGCCAGCAGTTTATGGCCAGGGTATGATACGCAGTATTTT
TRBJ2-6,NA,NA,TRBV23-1,CASSSPGVSTGANVLTF,TGCGCCAGCAGTTCTCCGGGAGTATCAACTGGGGCCAACGTCCTGACTTTC
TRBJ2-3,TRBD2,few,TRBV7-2,CASSRTWTSGGTDTQYF,TGTGCCAGCAGCCGAACCTGGACTAGCGGGGGAACAGATACGCAGTATTTT
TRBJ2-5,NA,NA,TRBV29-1,CSVVGRGYQETQYF,TGCAGCGTTGTTGGACGGGGGTACCAAGAGACCCAGTACTTC
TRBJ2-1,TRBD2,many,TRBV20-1,CSARTSGRGEQFF,TGCAGTGCTAGGACTAGCGGGAGGGGGGAGCAGTTCTTC
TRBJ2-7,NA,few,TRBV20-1,CSARSFDHPANEQYF,TGCAGTGCTAGAAGTTTTGACCACCCTGCTAACGAGCAGTACTTC
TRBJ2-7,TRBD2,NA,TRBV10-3,CAISEGASGRSSF,TGTGCCATCAGTGAAGGGGCTAGCGGTAGGAGTTCCTTC
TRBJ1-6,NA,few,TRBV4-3,CASSQDRQYNSPLHF,TGCGCCAGCAGCCAAGATAGGCAGTATAATTCACCCCTCCACTTT
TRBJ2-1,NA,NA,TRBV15,CATSRDNEQFF,TGTGCCACCAGCAGAGACAATGAGCAGTTCTTC
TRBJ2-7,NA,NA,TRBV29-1,CSGDINSYEQYF,TGCAGCGGGGACATTAACTCCTACGAGCAGTACTTC
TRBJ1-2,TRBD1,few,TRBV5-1,CASSLYAAGGNGYTF,TGCGCCAGCAGCTTGTACGCCGCAGGGGGCAATGGCTACACCTTC
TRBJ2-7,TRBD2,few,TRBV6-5,CATGRGNEQYF,TGTGCCACCGGGCGGGGGAACGAGCAGTACTTC
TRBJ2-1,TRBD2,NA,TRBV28,CASSLAWTSGENEQFF,TGTGCCAGCAGTCTGGCCTGGACTAGCGGGGAGAATGAGCAGTTCTTC
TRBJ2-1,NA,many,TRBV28,CASKGGGPGYNEQFF,TGTGCCAGCAAGGGGGGAGGGCCGGGCTACAATGAGCAGTTCTTC
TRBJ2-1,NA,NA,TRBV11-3,CASSSDINNEQFF,TGTGCCAGCAGCTCCGACATAAACAATGAGCAGTTCTTC
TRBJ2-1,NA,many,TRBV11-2,CASSWSRDLGSQFF,TGTGCCAGCAGCTGGAGCCGGGACTTGGGGTCGCAGTTCTTC
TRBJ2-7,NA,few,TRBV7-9,CASSSSPSSYEQYF,TGTGCCAGCAGCTCCTCCCCAAGCTCCTACGAGCAGTACTTC
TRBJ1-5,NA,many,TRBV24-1,CATGQSSNQPQHF,TGTGCCACCGGGCAGAGTAGCAATCAGCCCCAGCATTTT
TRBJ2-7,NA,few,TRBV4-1,CASSQESENSYEQYF,TGCGCCAGCAGCCAAGAGAGCGAGAACTCCTACGAGCAGTACTTC
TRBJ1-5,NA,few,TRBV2,CASSAADSNQPQHF,TGTGCCAGCAGCGCCGCAGACAGCAACCAGCCCCAGCATTTT
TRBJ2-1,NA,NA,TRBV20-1,CSARDGRNFYNEQFF,TGCAGTGCTAGAGATGGGCGGAACTTCTACAATGAGCAGTTCTTC
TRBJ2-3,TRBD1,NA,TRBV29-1,CSVEDGNRDRTRTDTQYF,TGCAGCGTTGAAGATGGTAACCGGGACAGAACACGCACAGATACGCAGTATTTT
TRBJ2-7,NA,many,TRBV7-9,CASRYLDEQYF,TGTGCCAGCAGGTATTTGGACGAGCAGTACTTC
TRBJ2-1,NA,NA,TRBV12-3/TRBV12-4,CASSLAKAGPYNEQFF,TGTGCCAGCAGTTTAGCGAAGGCGGGACCGTACAATGAGCAGTTCTTC
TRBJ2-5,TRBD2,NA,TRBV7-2,CASSLYETSGQETQYF,TGTGCCAGCAGCTTATACGAGACTAGCGGCCAAGAGACCCAGTACTTC
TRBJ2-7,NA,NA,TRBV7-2,CASSFSAEYEQYF,TGTGCCAGCAGCTTTTCTGCAGAGTACGAGCAGTACTTC
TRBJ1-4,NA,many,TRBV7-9,CASSLLSFATNEKLFF,TGTGCCAGCAGCTTGCTTTCCTTTGCAACTAATGAAAAACTGTTTTTT
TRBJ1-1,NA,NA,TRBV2,CASSLMADAFF,TGTGCCAGCAGCCTCATGGCTGACGCTTTCTTT
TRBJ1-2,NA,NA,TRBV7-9,CASSPADGILANYGYTF,TGTGCCAGCAGCCCCGCGGACGGGATTCTAGCTAACTATGGCTACACCTTC
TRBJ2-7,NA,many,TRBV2,CASSESGQSSYEQYF,TGTGCCAGCAGTGAAAGCGGGCAGAGCTCCTACGAGCAGTACTTC
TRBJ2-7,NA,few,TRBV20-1,CSARWGDSPYEQYF,TGCAGTGCTAGGTGGGGGGACTCCCCCTACGAGCAGTACTTC
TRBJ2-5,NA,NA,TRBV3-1,CASSRNAVPQETQYF,TGTGCCAGCAGCCGAAACGCCGTGCCTCAAGAGACCCAGTACTTC
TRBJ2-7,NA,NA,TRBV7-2,CASSSVREQYF,TGTGCCAGCAGCTCTGTACGAGAGCAGTACTTC
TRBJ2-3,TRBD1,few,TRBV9,CASGTAVTDTQYF,TGTGCCAGTGGGACAGCAGTCACAGATACGCAGTATTTT
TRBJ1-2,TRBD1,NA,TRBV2,CASIGTDFNYGYTF,TGTGCCAGCATAGGGACAGATTTTAACTATGGCTACACCTTC
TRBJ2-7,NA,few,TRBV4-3,CASSNNPGTPNEQYF,TGCGCCAGCAGCAACAATCCCGGGACACCCAATGAGCAGTACTTC
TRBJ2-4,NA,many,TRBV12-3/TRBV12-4,CASSLRRWDIQYF,TGTGCCAGCAGTTTAAGAAGGTGGGACATTCAGTACTTC
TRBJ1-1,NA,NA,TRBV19,CASSIVGGFYTEAFF,TGTGCCAGTAGTATAGTAGGGGGATTCTACACTGAAGCTTTCTTT
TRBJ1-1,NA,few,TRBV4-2,CASSQEVRTNTEAFF,TGTGCCAGCAGCCAAGAAGTACGGACGAACACTGAAGCTTTCTTT
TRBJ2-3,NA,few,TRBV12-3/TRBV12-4,CASSRRTTIVSDRTDTQYF,TGTGCCAGCAGTCGCAGGACTACTATAGTTTCGGATAGGACAGATACGCAGTATTTT
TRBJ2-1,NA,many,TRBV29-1,CSVDSELMNEQFF,TGCAGCGTTGATTCGGAGTTGATGAATGAGCAGTTCTTC
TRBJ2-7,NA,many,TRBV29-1,CSVEVGRAGSSYEQYF,TGCAGCGTTGAAGTGGGACGAGCCGGGAGCTCCTACGAGCAGTACTTC
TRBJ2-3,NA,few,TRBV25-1,CASSAQPKDTQYF,TGTGCCAGCAGTGCCCAGCCTAAAGATACGCAGTATTTT
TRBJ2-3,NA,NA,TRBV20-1,CSAPSVADTQYF,TGCAGTGCACCCTCGGTCGCAGATACGCAGTATTTT
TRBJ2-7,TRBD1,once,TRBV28,CASRNLVRGRYEQYF,TGTGCCAGCAGAAATCTCGTCAGGGGGCGTTACGAGCAGTACTTC
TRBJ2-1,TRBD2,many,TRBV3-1,CASSLFSGGVGRAYNEQFF,TGTGCCAGCAGCCTTTTTAGCGGGGGGGTAGGACGAGCCTACAATGAGCAGTTCTTC
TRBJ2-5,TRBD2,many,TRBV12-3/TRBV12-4,CASLRAGRAQETQYF,TGTGCCAGCCTCCGGGCGGGGAGGGCCCAAGAGACCCAGTACTTC
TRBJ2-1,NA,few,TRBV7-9,CASSLYPTSPNEQFF,TGTGCCAGCAGCTTATATCCTACTAGTCCCAATGAGCAGTTCTTC
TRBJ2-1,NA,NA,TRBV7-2,CASTGLASFPTKYEQFF,TGTGCCAGCACCGGCTTAGCGTCGTTCCCCACCAAATATGAGCAGTTCTTC
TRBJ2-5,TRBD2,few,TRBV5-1,CASTLGGTSGGETQYF,TGCGCCAGCACCCTCGGCGGGACTAGCGGGGGAGAGACCCAGTACTTC
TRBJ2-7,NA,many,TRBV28,CASSFYRPYEQYF,TGTGCCAGCAGTTTTTACAGACCCTACGAGCAGTACTTC
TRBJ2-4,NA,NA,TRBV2,CASSDSLGSKNIQYF,TGTGCCAGCAGTGATAGCCTAGGCAGCAAAAACATTCAGTACTTC
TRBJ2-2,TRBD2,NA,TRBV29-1,CSVELRGGGTGELFF,TGCAGCGTTGAACTGCGGGGGGGAGGCACCGGGGAGCTGTTTTTT
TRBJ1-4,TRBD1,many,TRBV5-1,CASSLEGGDEKLFF,TGCGCCAGCAGCTTGGAAGGGGGCGATGAAAAACTGTTTTTT
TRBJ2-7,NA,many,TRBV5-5,CASSFARDLTYEQYF,TGTGCCAGCAGCTTCGCGAGAGATTTGACCTACGAGCAGTACTTC
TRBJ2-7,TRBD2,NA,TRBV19,CASNQAGGSYEQYF,TGTGCCAGTAATCAAGCGGGAGGCTCCTACGAGCAGTACTTC
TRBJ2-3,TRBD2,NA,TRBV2,CASSEERESGRAPDTQYF,TGTGCCAGCAGTGAAGAGAGGGAGAGCGGGAGGGCCCCAGATACGCAGTATTTT